Listed below are T cell receptor beta chains from one sample, sequenced in a study of T-cell memory formation after mild COVID-19. TCRdb processed the 5' RACE reads anew with MiXCR; each CDR3 protein has one entry. The sample lists over 300,000 distinct CDR3 sequences; less than 25% were seen once. Sequencing used PBMCs or a T cell subset sorted from them (not recorded which). Receptors originate from a man aged 18-30 years who had mild COVID-19 (a few samples of this study predate the infection). Cell type and time point are not known. Both conserved end residues are part of each CDR3. D genes are given only for firm matches. Only part of the rows carry a size: once, few, many, or a class if the clone is expanded.

D gene,J gene,V gene,clone size,CDR3 DNA,CDR3 protein
-,TRBJ1-1,TRBV7-2,many,TGTGCCAGCAGCTCAGGAGTCAGAACTGAAGCTTTCTTT,CASSSGVRTEAFF
-,TRBJ2-3,TRBV7-2,many,TGTGCCAGCAGCTCCTCAGTTAGGGCAGATACGCAGTATTTT,CASSSSVRADTQYF
-,TRBJ1-1,TRBV6-5,-,TGTGCCAGCAGTTACTCGAACGGGAACACTGAAGCTTTCTTT,CASSYSNGNTEAFF
-,TRBJ2-3,TRBV20-1,few,TGCAGTGCCCAGACCCCTAGCACAGATACGCAGTATTTT,CSAQTPSTDTQYF
-,TRBJ2-7,TRBV4-1,few,TGCGCCAGCAGCCAAGTGGGGAGCTTGGGAGGCGAGCAGTACTTC,CASSQVGSLGGEQYF
-,TRBJ2-1,TRBV7-3,few,TGTGCCAGCAGCATCGAAGCGGAACCCTACAATGAGCAGTTCTTC,CASSIEAEPYNEQFF
-,TRBJ2-5,TRBV28,few,TGTGCCAGCAGTTTTTGGGGTGGTCAAGAGACCCAGTACTTC,CASSFWGGQETQYF
-,TRBJ1-1,TRBV5-1,-,TGCGCCAGCACCGGGGAAAGTGAAGCTTTCTTT,CASTGESEAFF
-,TRBJ1-1,TRBV3-1,-,TGTGCCAGCAGCCGGGAGGGTATAAACACTGAAGCTTTCTTT,CASSREGINTEAFF
-,TRBJ1-2,TRBV29-1,-,TGCAGCGTTGCAGTGGACGTCTATGGCTACACCTTC,CSVAVDVYGYTF
-,TRBJ2-7,TRBV7-2,-,TGTGCCAGCAGCGCGCGTCCGGGTGCCTCCTACGAGCAGTACTTC,CASSARPGASYEQYF
-,TRBJ2-2,TRBV6-2/TRBV6-3,few,TGTGCCAGCAGTCACCTCGGGGGCCGTGACACCGGGGAGCTGTTTTTT,CASSHLGGRDTGELFF
-,TRBJ1-5,TRBV19,-,TGTGCCAGTCGCGGGGGGCTTACCAATCAGCCCCAGCATTTT,CASRGGLTNQPQHF
TRBD1,TRBJ1-1,TRBV4-1,few,TGCGCCAGCAGCGTACACAGGGGACCGAACACTGAAGCTTTCTTT,CASSVHRGPNTEAFF
-,TRBJ2-3,TRBV5-4,few,TGTGCCAGCAGCTTGTTGGCGACTAGCACAGATACGCAGTATTTT,CASSLLATSTDTQYF
-,TRBJ2-7,TRBV7-9,few,TGTGCCAGCAGCTCGATAGCGAGGAGGGAGCAGTACTTC,CASSSIARREQYF
-,TRBJ1-1,TRBV6-5,few,TGTGCCAGCAGTTCCCGGGGAGAGAACACTGAAGCTTTCTTT,CASSSRGENTEAFF
-,TRBJ2-5,TRBV18,once,TGTGCCAGCTCACCATTGGCGGGTGCGGAGACCCAGTACTTC,CASSPLAGAETQYF
-,TRBJ1-6,TRBV6-2/TRBV6-3,few,TGTGCCAGCAGTCGGGACGGTGCGAATTCACCCCTCCACTTT,CASSRDGANSPLHF
-,TRBJ2-2,TRBV29-1,many,TGCAGCGGGGGGGACACCGGGGAGCTGTTTTTT,CSGGDTGELFF
-,TRBJ2-7,TRBV5-6,-,TGTGCCAGCAGCTTGATGGGCCACGAGCAGTACTTC,CASSLMGHEQYF
-,TRBJ1-2,TRBV12-3/TRBV12-4,few,TGTGCCAGCAGTTTTGGGGGCGCCGGAACTTTAGACTATGGCTACACCTTC,CASSFGGAGTLDYGYTF
-,TRBJ1-2,TRBV27,few,TGTGCCAGCGCGCACTCCGGGGGTCGTGGCTACACCTTC,CASAHSGGRGYTF
-,TRBJ2-2,TRBV7-9,-,TGTGCCAGCACCCATAGGGTGACCGGGGAGCTGTTTTTT,CASTHRVTGELFF
-,TRBJ2-2,TRBV12-3/TRBV12-4,-,TGTGCCAGCTCCCTGTGGGTTGGCGACACCGGGGAGCTGTTTTTT,CASSLWVGDTGELFF
-,TRBJ1-2,TRBV6-5,-,TGTGACAGCAGTTACATCGGAAAGGGCTATGGCTACACCTTC,CDSSYIGKGYGYTF
-,TRBJ1-5,TRBV5-1,many,TGCGCCAGCAGCTTGGACAGCAATCAGCCCCAGCATTTT,CASSLDSNQPQHF
TRBD2,TRBJ2-3,TRBV5-1,-,TGCGCCAGCAGGAGCCTTAGCGGGGCACCCGATACGCAGTATTTT,CASRSLSGAPDTQYF
-,TRBJ2-7,TRBV4-2,-,TGTGCCAGCAGCCAAGATGACGGGGAGTGCGAGCAGTACTTC,CASSQDDGECEQYF
TRBD2,TRBJ2-5,TRBV4-2,few,TGTGCCAGCAGCCAAGCCGGATTTGATACGGGAGGGACCCAGTACTTC,CASSQAGFDTGGTQYF
-,TRBJ1-2,TRBV7-2,few,TGTGCCAGCAGCGCGGGACAAGGCTACACCTTC,CASSAGQGYTF
TRBD1,TRBJ2-1,TRBV9,-,TGTGCCAGCAGCCCGCGGACAGGGGGCGGTGAGCAGTTCTTC,CASSPRTGGGEQFF
-,TRBJ2-5,TRBV28,few,TGTGCCAGCAGTTTACGTCACCAGTACCAAGAGACCCAGTACTTC,CASSLRHQYQETQYF